This T cell receptor beta chain was recorded in a study of long-term antiretroviral therapy in people with HIV. They ran version v3.0 of the immunoSEQ assay at survey level. TCRdb keeps only in-frame clones here, not all; method: immunoSEQ multiplex PCR. The sample yields tens of thousands of clones, 75% to 95% seen once. Germline V gene lookup returns CDR1 MNHNY and CDR2 SVGAGI (reference sequence). V was pared by 6 bases and J by 3 bases, with 6 bases between. CDR3 length: 11 residues. Sequencing was performed on unsorted PBMCs, taken around 5 years after starting antiretroviral therapy. This receptor was obtained from a woman in her thirties or forties with HIV. This chain links TRBV6-6 with TRBJ2-7; D gene uncertain. The CDR3 region has the DNA TGTGCCAGCAGACAGTTCTACGAGCAGTACTTC. Translation: CASRQFYEQYF.